These 8 T cell receptor beta chains originate from one sample sequenced in a study of blood T cell repertoires in COVID-19. TCRdb's table, derived via immunoSEQ multiplex PCR, lists solely in-frame clones and lacks some. The sample has 150,000 to 200,000 clones; about four fifths are singletons. Sequenced sample: peripheral blood. The receptors were sampled from a woman of 80 years or more with COVID-19, enrolled during active disease.

On this clone itself: Other DNA sequences from this sample encode an identical CDR3 as well. This chain links TRBV5-1 with TRBJ2-7; TRBD1 matches 9 bases. Trimming cost V 3 bases and J 2 bases; bases outside gene matches: 3. Germline assignment: CDR1 SGHRS and CDR2 YFSETQ. The CDR3 length is 14 residues. The CDR3 nucleotides read TGCGCCAGCAGCTGGGGGACAGGGACCTACGAGCAGTACTTC. This gives the protein CASSWGTGTYEQYF.

The chain links TRBV2 to TRBJ2-7, with 11 bases identical to TRBD1. The CDR3 extends over 14 amino acids. The V gene end was trimmed by 5 bases and the J gene end by 3 bases; junction bases not matched to a gene: 3. Germline CDR1 reads SNHLY; CDR2 reads FYNNEI. CDR3 loop: CASSRTGGGYEQYF. CDR3 bases: TGTGCCAGCAGTCGGACAGGGGGCGGCTACGAGCAGTACTTC.

The chain carries TRBV20-1 and TRBJ2-7; 7 positions match TRBD1. The germline V gene has CDR1 DFQATT and CDR2 SNEGSKA (reference sequence). Unmatched junction bases numbered 8, after V lost 3 bases and J lost 3 bases. This CDR3 spans 14 amino acids. The CDR3 DNA sequence: TGCAGTGCTAGTTCAGGGGCAGGGGGCTACGAGCAGTACTTC. This sequence encodes CSASSGAGGYEQYF.

The J gene is TRBJ1-1, the V gene TRBV5-1, with 7 positions matching TRBD1. The length of the CDR3 is 13 residues. The V and J ends lost 0 bases and 7 bases, in that order; junction bases with no gene match: 3. Germline assignment: CDR1 SGHRS and CDR2 YFSETQ. CDR3 protein: CASSLGGQVEAFF. The CDR3, as DNA: TGCGCCAGCAGCTTGGGAGGACAGGTTGAAGCTTTCTTT.

The chain uses TRBV19 and TRBJ2-7; 10 nucleotides match TRBD1. The V gene's germline CDR1 is LNHDA and CDR2 SQIVND (reference sequence). The CDR3 runs to 14 residues. With 5 bases clipped from V and 2 bases from J, the junction kept 3 bases outside the gene matches. CDR3 in amino acids: CASSLTGGPYEQYF. The CDR3 DNA is TGTGCCAGTAGTTTGACAGGGGGCCCCTACGAGCAGTACTTC. The complete variable domain, with remaining parts taken from reference TRBV19 and TRBJ2-7, reads DGGITQSPKYLFRKEGQNVTLSCEQNLNHDAMYWYRQDPGQGLRLIYYSQIVNDFQKGDIAEGYSVSREKKESFPLTVTSAQKNPTAFYLCASSLTGGPYEQYFGPGTRLTVT.

This rearrangement joins TRBV19 to TRBJ1-1, with D maybe TRBD1 (6 bases). CDR3 length: 18 amino acids. V was shortened by 9 bases and J by 6 bases, with 32 bases between the two germline ends. The V gene's germline CDR1 is LNHDA and CDR2 SQIVND (reference sequence). CDR3 coding DNA: TGTGCCAGCCCTCCCGGGGGGGGCCAAGGATCGGTGGGGCCTGAAGCTTTCTTT. Amino acids: CASPPGGGQGSVGPEAFF.

The chain links TRBV27 to TRBJ2-1; 7 nucleotides agree with TRBD2. V was clipped by 0 bases and J by 12 bases; unmatched bases: 11. Germline V gives CDR1 MNHEY, CDR2 SMNVEV (reference sequence). This CDR3 has 15 amino acids. CDR3 residues: CASSLSGRGGFAQFF. The CDR3 DNA is TGTGCCAGCAGTTTATCTGGGAGGGGAGGGTTCGCGCAGTTCTTC.

The V gene is TRBV11-2, the J gene TRBJ2-7; D might be TRBD1 (5 bases). The CDR3 runs to 17 residues. Trimming cost V 0 bases and J 3 bases, with 18 bases left between them. Germline assignment: CDR1 SGHAT and CDR2 FQNNGV. The CDR3 loop is CASSLDASDTILYEQYF. The CDR3 DNA reads as TGTGCCAGCAGCTTAGATGCCTCGGACACGATCCTCTACGAGCAGTACTTC.